The TCR beta chain described here comes from a study of PD-1 blockade in classical Hodgkin lymphoma. Study-level points and caveats: Lower baseline TCR diversity was reported for newly diagnosed patients than for healthy donors.

Time point indicated: newly diagnosed, previously untreated cHL patient sample. The germline CDR1 and CDR2 sequences are MNHNS and SASEGT. Trimming took off 7 bases at V and 3 bases at J, with 6 bases between the two ends. This CDR3 contains 11 residues. Points on this clone: The antigen remains undetermined.

Clones were sequenced by immunoSEQ multiplex PCR, and TCRdb holds only the in-frame ones, with some missing. The sample lists fewer than 40,000 clones, around 94% occurring once. The sequence was collected from a human donor with classical Hodgkin lymphoma. The chain combines TRBV6-1 with TRBJ1-1; D unresolved. Input material: peripheral blood mononuclear cells (PBMCs). This CDR3 reads CASKQYTEAFF. CDR3 in DNA: TGTGCCAGCAAGCAATACACTGAAGCTTTCTTT.